This entry is about one T cell receptor (beta chain). Its target is unknown. A junction end diverges from the germline sequence, so it may reflect a read error. This CDR3 contains 14 residues. Germline-derived CDR1 and CDR2 are ENHRY and SYGVKD. This specimen comes from a study of Graves' ophthalmopathy and Graves' hyperthyroidism. Findings and limits, study-wide: With more than 60% sensitivity and roughly 72% specificity, the model predicted ophthalmopathy progression.

Amplified material comprised TCR beta CDR3 regions derived from RNA transcripts. HTBI primers served in a first-round RT-PCR, which a second-round multiplex PCR followed. A single record per CDR3 protein comes from TCRdb applying MiXCR to the multiplex PCR reads. The sample has around 1,000,000 distinct CDR3 sequences; about 36% are singletons. Hyperthyroidism patients, all newly diagnosed, had under 2 months' duration and ages of 18 to 65. Clinical symptoms, serum thyroxine, TRAb, thyroid ultrasound and orbital computed tomography formed the basis of diagnosis. The origin of this receptor is an adult man with Graves' hyperthyroidism. This chain uses TRBV10-3 with TRBJ1-2; no firm D call. The source material was peripheral blood or thyroid tissue (not recorded which). This CDR3 is CASSYPGVGDGYTF. The CDR3, as DNA: TGTGCCAGCAGTTACCCCGGGGTGGGCGATGGCTACACCTTC.